Each of the 27 T cell receptor beta chains below was sequenced from the same sample in a study of T-cell reconstitution after alpha-beta-depleted transplantation in children. During its preparation, the TCRbeta library received unique molecular identifiers. TCRdb re-derived calls from the PCR reads in MiXCR, one entry per CDR3 protein. The table has around 500,000 distinct CDR3 sequences, under 15% seen once. The sample was PBMCs from the stem cell graft donor, taken from the stem cell graft. The receptors originated from a human donor who donated a stem cell graft to a child with combined immunodeficiency.

This clonotype was counted ten times or more. The junction differs from germline at one of its ends, possibly a read error. The V call is TRBV6-5, the J call TRBJ1-2; 8 nucleotides match TRBD1. Per germline, CDR1 MNHEY and CDR2 SVGAGI. This CDR3 has 14 residues. CDR3 sequence reads: CASSSQGANYGYTF. The CDR3 nucleotides are TGCGCCAGCAGCTCACAGGGGGCTAACTATGGCTACACCTTC.

This clonotype has only a few counts. The chain combines TRBV20-1 with TRBJ2-1, with TRBD2 matching 7 bases. This CDR3 is 15 amino acids long. Germline lookup yields CDR1 DFQATT and CDR2 SNEGSKA (reference sequence). V dropped 1 base and J dropped 3; count of bases not matched to a gene: 6. CDR3 bases: TGCAGTGCTAGAGGGCGACAGCGGGGCTACAATGAGCAGTTCTTC. Its translation: CSARGRQRGYNEQFF.

This chain links TRBV6-5 with TRBJ2-1, with D possibly matching TRBD2 (5 bases). Germline V gene sequence: CDR1 MNHEY, CDR2 SVGAGI. CDR3 length: 13 amino acids. V dropped 2 bases and J dropped 10 bases, with 12 bases sitting between them. The CDR3, as DNA: TGTGCCAGCAGTTACCCGGACTCTCCGGAGCAGTTCTTC. Its protein product is CASSYPDSPEQFF.

This sequence joins TRBV20-1 and TRBJ2-7, with 8 bases aligning to TRBD1. V trimming: 3 bases; J trimming: 0 bases; junction bases outside the gene matches: 1. Per the germline V gene, CDR1 is DFQATT and CDR2 is SNEGSKA (reference sequence). This CDR3 is built from 13 residues. CDR3 amino acids: CSASRGPSYEQYF. For the CDR3, the DNA is TGCAGTGCTAGCAGGGGGCCCTCCTACGAGCAGTACTTC.

This clonotype appeared a few times. The J gene is TRBJ2-1, the V gene TRBV3-1; no reliable D call. The germline V and J ends were trimmed by 1 base and 4 bases, with 11 bases remaining between them. This CDR3 has 15 residues. CDR1 is LGHDT and CDR2 is YNNKEL in the germline V gene (reference sequence). The CDR3, as DNA: TGTGCCAGCAGCCAAGGGCGCGGTCCTTACAATGAGCAGTTCTTC. Protein: CASSQGRGPYNEQFF.

This clonotype has at least ten counts. This CDR3 is CASSRLEGSFDYEQYF. CDR3 nucleotides: TGTGCCAGCAGCCGCCTTGAAGGGAGTTTTGACTACGAGCAGTACTTC. The chain joins TRBV3-1 to TRBJ2-7, with TRBD2 as a possible D gene (5 bases). Germline V CDR1 and CDR2: LGHDT, YNNKEL (reference sequence). V lost 4 bases, J lost 3 bases, and 19 bases lay in between. The CDR3 covers 16 residues.

The V call is TRBV29-1, the J call TRBJ1-2; no clear D gene. This CDR3 region has 12 residues. V was cut by 4 bases and J by 2 bases, with 8 bases left in between. In germline, CDR1 is SQVTM, CDR2 ANQGSEA. CDR3 nucleotides: TGCAGCGTTGTGGCAGACAACTATGGCTACACCTTC. It specifies CSVVADNYGYTF.

The V gene is TRBV5-1, the J gene TRBJ2-1, with a possible D match to TRBD2 (6 bases). Germline V lookup: CDR1 SGHRS, CDR2 YFSETQ. CDR3 length: 17 amino acids. Trimming pared 0 bases from V and 2 bases from J, leaving 15 bases between. The CDR3 DNA is TGCGCCAGCAGCTTGGGGATACGGACTACCCCCTACAATGAGCAGTTCTTC. Amino acids: CASSLGIRTTPYNEQFF.

This chain uses TRBV28 with TRBJ2-1, with D perhaps matching TRBD2 (5 bases). V shed 8 bases and J shed 4 bases, with 18 bases lying between them. The CDR3 runs 15 residues. Per the germline V gene, CDR1 is MDHEN and CDR2 is SYDVKM. The chain's CDR3 is CASSEGTGVYNEQFF. Here the CDR3 DNA reads TGTGCCAGCTCAGAGGGCACTGGAGTATACAATGAGCAGTTCTTC.

V gene TRBV29-1 combines with J gene TRBJ2-7; D gene uncertain. V gave up 4 bases and J gave up 3 bases, with 16 bases separating them. Looked up from germline, CDR1 is SQVTM and CDR2 is ANQGSEA. This CDR3 comprises 14 residues. CDR3 DNA: TGCAGCGTTGGGATCAGGAATGCGAACTACGAGCAGTACTTC. It specifies CSVGIRNANYEQYF.

The CDR3 region is CASSPVAGESHEQYF. CDR3 DNA sequence: TGTGCCAGCTCACCAGTTGCGGGGGAGTCCCACGAGCAGTACTTC. The chain combines TRBV18 with TRBJ2-7; 7 bases map to TRBD2. The CDR3 covers 15 residues. The J segment lost 5 bases and the V segment lost 2 bases, leaving 9 bases of the junction unmatched. Germline lookup yields CDR1 KGHSH and CDR2 LQKENI.

The gene calls are TRBV3-1 and TRBJ2-7; 9 positions match TRBD1. CDR1 is LGHDT, CDR2 YNNKEL, per germline (reference sequence). V lost 7 bases and J lost 2; bases outside the gene matches: 9. The CDR3 is 15 residues long. CDR3 DNA sequence: TGTGCCAGCACATGGGGACAGGGTGGACCCTACGAGCAGTACTTC. Protein product: CASTWGQGGPYEQYF.

This clonotype was counted ten times or more. The chain has TRBV9 and TRBJ2-3; tentative D call: TRBD1 (7 bases). Trimming took 0 bases from V and 1 from J, leaving 12 bases between them. This CDR3 has 16 residues. Germline CDR1 reads SGDLS; CDR2 reads YYNGEE. In DNA form, the CDR3 reads TGTGCCAGCAGCGTAGAAGGGGGGACAGGCACAGATACGCAGTATTTT. Amino acid sequence: CASSVEGGTGTDTQYF.

This clonotype was counted only a few times. This sequence joins TRBV18 and TRBJ2-3; 9 nucleotides line up with TRBD2. Germline V CDR1 and CDR2: KGHSH, LQKENI. The V and J ends lost 3 bases and 7 bases, in that order; junction bases with no gene match: 14. The CDR3 consists of 17 residues. The CDR3 protein is CASSPKRKAGGMNTQYF. The CDR3 DNA reads as TGTGCCAGCTCACCGAAAAGAAAAGCGGGAGGTATGAATACGCAGTATTTT.

The rearrangement uses TRBV4-3 and TRBJ1-1, with D unresolved. The V and J ends lost 2 bases and 11 bases respectively, with 12 bases between them. In germline, CDR1 is LGHNA, CDR2 YSLEER. This CDR3 is 12 amino acids long. CDR3 coding DNA: TGCGCCAGCAGCCAATATACCGGGGAGGCTTTCTTT. This sequence encodes CASSQYTGEAFF.

This clonotype was counted at least ten times. The rearrangement joins TRBV10-3 to TRBJ2-3; D is undetermined. The germline gives CDR1 ENHRY, CDR2 SYGVKD. The V end was cut by 0 bases, the J end by 4 bases, with 5 bases between. CDR3 size: 13 residues. The CDR3 DNA sequence: TGTGCCATCAGTGAGTCGAATTCAGATACGCAGTATTTT. Translated: CAISESNSDTQYF.

This clonotype was seen many times. The genes are TRBV2 and TRBJ2-1; 7 bases agree with TRBD2. V dropped 4 bases and J dropped 4; count of bases not matched to a gene: 4. CDR3 length: 14 amino acids. The germline V gene encodes CDR1 SNHLY and CDR2 FYNNEI. CDR3 amino acids: CASSVLAAYNEQFF. CDR3 DNA sequence: TGTGCCAGCAGTGTCCTAGCGGCTTACAATGAGCAGTTCTTC.

This clonotype occurred a few times. The chain has TRBV29-1 and TRBJ1-2; a possible D gene is TRBD1 (5 bases). Deletions cut 4 bases from V and 4 bases from J, with 10 bases between. The CDR3 is made up of 12 amino acids. Germline V gives CDR1 SQVTM, CDR2 ANQGSEA. The CDR3 DNA follows: TGCAGCGTTGTGGGGCAGGTCTATGGCTACACCTTC. Residues: CSVVGQVYGYTF.

The CDR3 coding sequence is TGCGCCAGCAGCGTATCGACAGGGGCTGCCTACGAGCAGTACTTC. Amino acid sequence: CASSVSTGAAYEQYF. The J gene is TRBJ2-7, the V gene TRBV5-1, with TRBD1 matching over 8 bases. Losses at the gene ends were 4 bases for V and 2 bases for J; bases not matched to a gene: 8. Germline CDR1 reads SGHRS; CDR2 reads YFSETQ. The CDR3 consists of 15 residues.

V gene TRBV5-8 combines with J gene TRBJ1-5; tentative D call: TRBD1 (6 bases). CDR1 SGHTS and CDR2 YDEGEE come from the germline V gene. The CDR3 is 11 amino acids. The V end lost 7 bases, the J end lost 11 bases, and 13 bases lay between the germline ends. CDR3 bases: TGTGCCAGCGCTTCCGAGGGGGCCCAGCATTTT. Residues: CASASEGAQHF. Full variable domain (missing parts from reference TRBV5-8 and TRBJ1-5): EAGVTQSPTHLIKTRGQQATLRCSPISGHTSVYWYQQALGLGLQFLLWYDEGEERNRGNFPPRFSGRQFPNYSSELNVNALELEDSALYLCASASEGAQHFGDGTRLSIL.

This clonotype was picked up many times. The chain recombines TRBV12-3 or TRBV12-4 with TRBJ1-4, with D perhaps TRBD1 (5 bases). The CDR3 is made up of 14 amino acids. V was clipped by 10 bases and J by 7 bases, with 19 bases between them. The CDR3 bases are TGTGCCATCACGCCGGGGGAAGTAGTTGAAAAACTGTTTTTT. This encodes CAITPGEVVEKLFF.

This chain connects TRBV12-3 or TRBV12-4 to TRBJ1-1; 7 bases map to TRBD1. The CDR3 runs to 14 residues. Trimming at V came to 6 bases and at J to 3 bases, leaving 7 bases not matched to a gene. CDR3 loop: CASRRQGTHTEAFF. For the CDR3, the DNA is TGTGCCAGCAGGAGACAGGGCACGCACACTGAAGCTTTCTTT.

V is TRBV30 and J is TRBJ2-1; D call uncertain. Germline lookup yields CDR1 GTSNPN and CDR2 SVGIG (reference sequence). The V end was cut by 0 bases, the J end by 3 bases, with 15 bases between. The CDR3 contains 16 residues. CDR3: CAWSVPLRSLYNEQFF. In DNA, the CDR3 is TGTGCCTGGAGTGTCCCGCTGCGGTCTCTCTACAATGAGCAGTTCTTC.

This clonotype was seen ten or more times. The gene calls are TRBV20-1 and TRBJ2-1; D might be TRBD2 (5 bases). Germline CDR1 reads DFQATT; CDR2 reads SNEGSKA (reference sequence). The CDR3 sequence is 12 residues long. Between the trimmed V and J ends, which lost 3 bases and 10 bases, there was a span of 13 bases. In DNA form, the CDR3 reads TGCAGTGCTAGCTCACTAGAGGCCGAGCAGTTCTTC. This sequence encodes CSASSLEAEQFF.

This clonotype occurred many times. This sequence joins TRBV25-1 and TRBJ2-7; tentative D call: TRBD2 (5 bases). The ends were cut back, 8 bases at V and 0 bases at J, with 17 bases in the middle. This CDR3 is 15 amino acids long. CDR1 is MGHDK, CDR2 SYGVNS, per germline. CDR3 loop: CASGEGVGSSYEQYF. The DNA of the CDR3 is TGTGCCAGCGGCGAGGGAGTGGGGAGCTCCTACGAGCAGTACTTC.

There are a few counts of this clonotype. V gene TRBV4-3 combines with J gene TRBJ1-1, with unresolved D. The CDR3 totals 15 residues. CDR1 and CDR2 (germline): LGHNA, YSLEER. Trimming stripped 4 bases from V and 1 base from J, with 13 bases between. For the CDR3, the DNA is TGCGCCAGCAGCCCCCCACAGACGGAGAACACTGAAGCTTTCTTT. Translation gives CASSPPQTENTEAFF.

The chain employs TRBV20-1 and TRBJ2-2; maybe TRBD2 (5 bases). Germline-derived CDR1 and CDR2 are DFQATT and SNEGSKA (reference sequence). Trimming pared 1 base from V and 6 bases from J, leaving 12 bases between. This CDR3 has 14 amino acids. The CDR3: CSARVGPGAGELFF. As DNA, the CDR3 is TGCAGTGCTAGAGTGGGCCCCGGGGCCGGGGAGCTGTTTTTT.